This TCR beta chain was documented in a study of blood T cell repertoires in COVID-19. Method: immunoSEQ multiplex PCR; TCRdb's copy keeps in-frame clones and lacks some. Here the sample spans 150,000 to 200,000 clones, 84% being singletons. The V end was cut by 4 bases, the J end by 1 base, with 10 bases between. Germline V CDR1 and CDR2: SQVTM, ANQGSEA. This CDR3 spans 13 amino acids. J is TRBJ1-1 and V is TRBV29-1; D unresolved. Sequenced sample: PBMCs or T cells enriched from blood (not recorded which). This receptor was identified in a man in his fifties who had recovered from COVID-19. The CDR3 reads CSVAHGGNTEAFF. CDR3 sequence (DNA): TGCAGCGTTGCTCACGGCGGGAACACTGAAGCTTTCTTT.